These T cell receptor beta chains were read from a single sample in a study of blood T cell repertoires in COVID-19. Generated by immunoSEQ multiplex PCR, the TCRdb table keeps only in-frame clones and is missing some. The table shows more than 85,000 clones, with 70% to 90% occurring only once. The sequencing sample was made of peripheral blood. The receptors derive from a man aged 35-49 years with active or convalescent COVID-19. The CDR3 runs from the conserved cysteine through the conserved F or W. The D gene is left open where the match is weak. Some rows have no size entry. The others give once, few or many, or a class for an expanded clone.

d_gene	j_gene	abundance	v_gene	len	CDR3aa	CDR3nt
TRBD2	TRBJ2-1	once	TRBV14	17	CASSLKFGTSGGNEQFF	TGTGCCAGCAGCCTCAAGTTTGGGACTAGCGGGGGTAATGAGCAGTTCTTC
NA	TRBJ2-3	NA	TRBV5-1	13	CASRGPGADTQYF	TGCGCCAGCAGGGGACCAGGGGCAGATACGCAGTATTTT
NA	TRBJ2-3	NA	TRBV29-1	15	CVVRKGHGGVDTQYF	TGCGTCGTAAGGAAGGGCCACGGGGGAGTAGATACGCAGTATTTT
TRBD1	TRBJ1-4	NA	TRBV5-1	14	CASSIRQGAEKLFF	TGCGCCAGCAGCATAAGGCAGGGGGCTGAAAAACTGTTTTTT
TRBD2	TRBJ2-1	NA	TRBV7-6	13	CASSAGLALEQFF	TGTGCCAGCAGCGCCGGACTAGCGCTTGAGCAGTTCTTC
NA	TRBJ1-1	once	TRBV29-1	14	CSAEAPQMNTEAFF	TGCAGCGCGGAGGCGCCACAGATGAACACTGAAGCTTTCTTT
TRBD1	TRBJ1-1	NA	TRBV19	15	CASSSTGQMNTEAFF	TGTGCCAGTAGCTCGACAGGGCAAATGAACACTGAAGCTTTCTTT
NA	TRBJ1-3	NA	TRBV7-9	12	CASSSTGNTIYF	TGTGCCAGCAGCTCGACAGGAAACACCATATATTTT
NA	TRBJ1-3	NA	TRBV7-2	15	CASSASGMARATIYF	TGTGCCAGCAGCGCCTCAGGGATGGCGAGAGCCACCATATATTTT
TRBD1	TRBJ1-1	once	TRBV6-1	16	CASSEPRTGRSTEAFF	TGTGCCAGCAGTGAACCCAGGACAGGGCGATCCACTGAAGCTTTCTTT
NA	TRBJ1-3	once	TRBV6-5	13	CASNVPGGDTIYF	TGTGCCAGCAACGTGCCGGGAGGGGACACCATATATTTT
NA	TRBJ2-1	NA	TRBV27	14	CASSFSRGTPEQFF	TGTGCCAGCAGTTTTTCTCGGGGAACCCCTGAGCAGTTCTTC
TRBD1	TRBJ1-2	NA	TRBV18	14	CASSPGEGARGYTF	TGTGCCAGCTCACCGGGTGAGGGGGCGAGGGGCTACACCTTC
TRBD2	TRBJ2-1	NA	TRBV27	16	CASSPQPGLYVYEQFF	TGTGCCAGCAGTCCCCAGCCGGGACTATACGTCTATGAGCAGTTCTTC
TRBD1	TRBJ1-2	NA	TRBV29-1	15	CSVEEPGQALYGYTF	TGCAGCGTTGAAGAACCCGGACAGGCTCTATATGGCTACACCTTC
NA	TRBJ1-2	NA	TRBV19	16	CASSYTYRDSYYGYTF	TGTGCCAGTAGTTATACCTACAGGGATTCTTACTATGGCTACACCTTC
NA	TRBJ1-3	NA	TRBV7-9	14	CASSLSTPLDTIYF	TGTGCCAGCAGCCTATCCACCCCTTTGGACACCATATATTTT
NA	TRBJ2-2	NA	TRBV10-3	17	CAISQTGHRSNTGELFF	TGTGCCATCAGTCAAACGGGACACCGATCGAACACCGGGGAGCTGTTTTTT
TRBD1	TRBJ1-6	NA	TRBV27	16	CASSRQGKGYNSPLHF	TGTGCCAGCAGCCGACAGGGAAAGGGCTATAATTCACCCCTCCACTTT
NA	TRBJ1-1	NA	TRBV6-5	12	CASSYSTAEAFF	TGTGCCAGCAGTTACTCGACAGCTGAAGCTTTCTTT
NA	TRBJ1-3	few	TRBV18	14	CASSPPSERNTIYF	TGTGCCAGCTCACCACCGTCGGAGAGAAACACCATATATTTT
NA	TRBJ2-2	NA	TRBV21-1	13	CASSKRFGGELFF	TGTGCCAGCAGCAAGAGGTTCGGCGGGGAGCTGTTTTTT
NA	TRBJ1-2	NA	TRBV25-1	16	CASSARGQGRNYGYTF	TGTGCCAGCAGTGCCCGTGGGCAGGGGCGAAACTATGGCTACACCTTC
NA	TRBJ2-7	once	TRBV10-3	14	CAISERDFIYEQYF	TGTGCCATCAGTGAGCGGGATTTCATCTACGAGCAGTACTTC
TRBD1	TRBJ2-2	NA	TRBV7-9	16	CASRLPGQGDTGELFF	TGTGCCAGCAGATTACCGGGACAGGGGGACACCGGGGAGCTGTTTTTT
TRBD2	TRBJ2-7	NA	TRBV7-2	16	CASSRGTSGAGLEQYF	TGTGCCAGCAGCCGTGGGACTAGCGGGGCAGGGTTGGAGCAGTACTTC
TRBD1	TRBJ1-5	few	TRBV5-6	17	CASSQLRQGGSNQPQHF	TGTGCCAGCAGCCAACTGCGACAGGGGGGTAGCAATCAGCCCCAGCATTTT
NA	TRBJ1-1	medium-sized	TRBV6-1	13	CASSEAGGTEAFF	TGTGCCAGCAGTGAAGCGGGGGGGACTGAAGCTTTCTTT
TRBD1	TRBJ1-2	NA	TRBV11-2	14	CASSPMGQGRGYTF	TGTGCCAGCAGCCCAATGGGACAGGGGAGAGGCTACACCTTC
TRBD1	TRBJ1-2	few	TRBV19	14	CASSPGQGRYGYTF	TGTGCCAGTAGTCCCGGACAGGGAAGGTATGGCTACACCTTC
TRBD1	TRBJ1-5	NA	TRBV23-1	18	CASSPQGARQGSNQPQHF	TGCGCCAGCAGTCCCCAGGGGGCTAGACAGGGAAGCAATCAGCCCCAGCATTTT
NA	TRBJ2-5	NA	TRBV9	14	CASSVSVQEETQYF	TGTGCCAGCAGCGTATCCGTACAGGAAGAGACCCAGTACTTC
TRBD2	TRBJ2-3	NA	TRBV11-2	14	CACRLAGGVDTQYF	TGTGCCTGTCGTCTAGCGGGGGGTGTGGATACGCAGTATTTT
NA	TRBJ1-1	NA	TRBV19	13	CASTPSRNTEAFF	TGTGCCAGTACTCCTAGCCGGAACACTGAAGCTTTCTTT
NA	TRBJ2-5	NA	TRBV5-4	14	CASSPTGSQETQYF	TGTGCCAGCAGCCCAACAGGGAGCCAAGAGACCCAGTACTTC
TRBD2	TRBJ2-5	NA	TRBV7-2	18	CASSSNLGLAGGGETQYF	TGTGCCAGCAGCTCGAACTTGGGACTAGCGGGGGGAGGGGAGACCCAGTACTTC
NA	TRBJ1-1	NA	TRBV6-2/TRBV6-3	12	CASSQRGTEAFF	TGTGCCAGCAGTCAACGGGGAACTGAAGCTTTCTTT
NA	TRBJ2-5	NA	TRBV12-3/TRBV12-4	12	CASSFGEETQYF	TGTGCCAGCAGTTTTGGGGAGGAGACCCAGTACTTC